This TCR beta chain was profiled in a study of shared clonotypes between healthy human individuals. The assay ran at deep level. Clones were read by immunoSEQ multiplex PCR, and TCRdb kept only the in-frame ones, dropping some. The sample gives 2 million to 2.5 million clones, over 90% of which show up once; about 0.37% is in the top ten. This clone appeared a few times. Trimming stripped 2 bases from V and 1 base from J, with 9 bases between. Germline-derived CDR1 and CDR2 are MGHRA and YSYEKL. This CDR3 contains 15 residues. V is TRBV4-1 and J is TRBJ1-5; the D gene is possibly TRBD1 (5 bases). Sequencing was carried out using naive CD4+ T cells from PBMCs. Subset: CD45RA+ positively selected. The TCR was taken from a man between 18 and 35 years old in good health. Some clones in this sample may be carry-over from other donors' samples. The chain's CDR3 is CASSQPDRSNQPQHF. Here the CDR3 DNA reads TGCGCCAGCAGCCAACCTGACAGAAGCAATCAGCCCCAGCATTTT.